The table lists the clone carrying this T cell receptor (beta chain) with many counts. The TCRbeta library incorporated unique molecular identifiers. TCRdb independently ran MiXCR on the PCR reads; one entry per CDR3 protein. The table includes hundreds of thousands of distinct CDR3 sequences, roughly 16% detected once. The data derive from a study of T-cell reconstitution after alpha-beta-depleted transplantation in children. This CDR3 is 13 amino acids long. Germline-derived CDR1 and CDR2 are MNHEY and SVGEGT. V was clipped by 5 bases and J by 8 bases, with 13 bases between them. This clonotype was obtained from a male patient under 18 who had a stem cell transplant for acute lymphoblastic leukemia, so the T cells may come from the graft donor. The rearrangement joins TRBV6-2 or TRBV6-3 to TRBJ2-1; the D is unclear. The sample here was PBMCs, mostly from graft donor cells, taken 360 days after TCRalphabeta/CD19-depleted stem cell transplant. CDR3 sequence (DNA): TGTGCCAGCAGTCCCCCACTCTTCGATGAGCAGTTCTTC. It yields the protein CASSPPLFDEQFF.